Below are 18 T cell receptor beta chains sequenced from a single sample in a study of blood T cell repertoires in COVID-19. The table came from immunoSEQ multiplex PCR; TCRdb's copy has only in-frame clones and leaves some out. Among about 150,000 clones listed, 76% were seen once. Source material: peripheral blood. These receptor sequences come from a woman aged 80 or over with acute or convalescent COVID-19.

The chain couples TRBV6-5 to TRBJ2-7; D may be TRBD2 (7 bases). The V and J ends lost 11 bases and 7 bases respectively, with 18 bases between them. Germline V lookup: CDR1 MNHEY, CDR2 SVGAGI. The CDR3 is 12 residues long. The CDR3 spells CALYGGPSEQYF. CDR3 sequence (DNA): TGTGCCCTTTACGGGGGGCCGTCTGAGCAGTACTTC.

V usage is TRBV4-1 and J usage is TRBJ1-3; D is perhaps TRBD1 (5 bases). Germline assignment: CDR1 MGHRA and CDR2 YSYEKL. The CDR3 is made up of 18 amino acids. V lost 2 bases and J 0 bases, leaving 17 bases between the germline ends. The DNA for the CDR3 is TGCGCCAGCAGCCAATCAATCTCGGACATTCCCTCTGGAAACACCATATATTTT. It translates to CASSQSISDIPSGNTIYF.

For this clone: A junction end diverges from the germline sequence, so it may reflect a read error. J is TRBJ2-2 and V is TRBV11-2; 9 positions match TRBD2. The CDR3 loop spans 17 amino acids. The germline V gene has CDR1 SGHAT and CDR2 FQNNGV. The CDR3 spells CASRFGLGTSLTGELFF. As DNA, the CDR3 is TGTGCCAGCCGCTTCGGGCTTGGGACTAGCTTGACCGGGGAGCTGTTTTTT.

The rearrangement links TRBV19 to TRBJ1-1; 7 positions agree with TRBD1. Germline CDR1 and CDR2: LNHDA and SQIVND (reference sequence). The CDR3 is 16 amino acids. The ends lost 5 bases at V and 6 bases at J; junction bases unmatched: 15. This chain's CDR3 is CASSANPQGFDAEAFF. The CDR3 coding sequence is TGTGCCAGTAGTGCCAACCCACAGGGGTTCGACGCTGAAGCTTTCTTT.

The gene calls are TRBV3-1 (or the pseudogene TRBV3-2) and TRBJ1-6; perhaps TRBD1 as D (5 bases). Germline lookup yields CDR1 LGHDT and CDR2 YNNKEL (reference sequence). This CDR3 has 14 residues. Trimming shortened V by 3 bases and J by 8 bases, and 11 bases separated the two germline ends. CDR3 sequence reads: CASSHHGGDSPLHF. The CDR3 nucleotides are TGTGCCAGCAGCCATCATGGGGGGGATTCACCCCTCCACTTT.

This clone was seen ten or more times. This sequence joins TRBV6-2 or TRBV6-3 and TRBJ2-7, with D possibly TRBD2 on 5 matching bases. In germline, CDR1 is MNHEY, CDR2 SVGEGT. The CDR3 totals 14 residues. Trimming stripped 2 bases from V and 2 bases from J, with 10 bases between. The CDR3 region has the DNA TGTGCCAGCAGTTACCCGGGGATGACCTACGAGCAGTACTTC. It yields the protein CASSYPGMTYEQYF.

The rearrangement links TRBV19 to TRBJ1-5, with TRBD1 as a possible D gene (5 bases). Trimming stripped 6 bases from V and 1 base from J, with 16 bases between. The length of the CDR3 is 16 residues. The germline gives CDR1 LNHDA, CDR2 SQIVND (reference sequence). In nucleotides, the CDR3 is TGTGCCAGTAGCAGGGTAAGTCTCTCGAGCAATCAGCCCCAGCATTTT. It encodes CASSRVSLSSNQPQHF.

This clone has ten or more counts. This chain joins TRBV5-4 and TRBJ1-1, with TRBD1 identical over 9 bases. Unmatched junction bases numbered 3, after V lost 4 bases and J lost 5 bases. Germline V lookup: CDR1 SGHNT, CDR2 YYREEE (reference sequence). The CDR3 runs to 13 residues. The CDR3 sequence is CASSRDRVTEAFF. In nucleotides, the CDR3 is TGTGCCAGCAGCCGGGACAGGGTGACTGAAGCTTTCTTT.

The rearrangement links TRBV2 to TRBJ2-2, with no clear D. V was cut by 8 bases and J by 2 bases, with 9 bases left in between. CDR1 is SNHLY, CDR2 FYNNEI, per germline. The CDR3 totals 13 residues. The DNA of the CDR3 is TGTGCCAGCGGCCTGGTAAACACCGGGGAGCTGTTTTTT. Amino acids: CASGLVNTGELFF.

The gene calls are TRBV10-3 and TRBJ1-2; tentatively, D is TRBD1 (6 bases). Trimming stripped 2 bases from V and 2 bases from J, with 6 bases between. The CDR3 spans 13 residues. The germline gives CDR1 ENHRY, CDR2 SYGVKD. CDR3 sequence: CAISEGQNYGYTF. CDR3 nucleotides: TGTGCCATCAGTGAGGGACAGAACTATGGCTACACCTTC.

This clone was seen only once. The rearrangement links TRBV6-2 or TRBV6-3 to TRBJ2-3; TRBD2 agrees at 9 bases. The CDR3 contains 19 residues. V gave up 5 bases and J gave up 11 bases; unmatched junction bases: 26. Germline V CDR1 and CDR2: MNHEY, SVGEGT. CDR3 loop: CASSSEKYPGLAKPLWQYF. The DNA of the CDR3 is TGTGCCAGCAGTAGCGAAAAATATCCGGGACTAGCAAAACCTTTGTGGCAGTATTTT.

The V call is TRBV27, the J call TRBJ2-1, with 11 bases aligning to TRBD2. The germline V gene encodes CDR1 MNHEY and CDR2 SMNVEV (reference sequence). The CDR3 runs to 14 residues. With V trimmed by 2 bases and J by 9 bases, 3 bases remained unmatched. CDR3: CASSLLAGGTEQFF. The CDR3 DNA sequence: TGTGCCAGCAGTTTACTAGCGGGAGGAACTGAGCAGTTCTTC.

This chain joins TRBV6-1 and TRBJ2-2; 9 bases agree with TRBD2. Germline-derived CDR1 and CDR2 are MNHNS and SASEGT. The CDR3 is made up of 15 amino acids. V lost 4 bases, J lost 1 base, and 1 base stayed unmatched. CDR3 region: CASSAAGGNTGELFF. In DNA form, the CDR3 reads TGTGCCAGCAGTGCAGCGGGAGGGAACACCGGGGAGCTGTTTTTT.

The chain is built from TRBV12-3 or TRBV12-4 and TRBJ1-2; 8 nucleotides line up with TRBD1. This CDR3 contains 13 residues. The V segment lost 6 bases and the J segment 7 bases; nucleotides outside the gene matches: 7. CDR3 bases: TGTGCCAGCAGCCAACAGGGGGGAGGTGGCTACACCTTC. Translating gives CASSQQGGGGYTF.

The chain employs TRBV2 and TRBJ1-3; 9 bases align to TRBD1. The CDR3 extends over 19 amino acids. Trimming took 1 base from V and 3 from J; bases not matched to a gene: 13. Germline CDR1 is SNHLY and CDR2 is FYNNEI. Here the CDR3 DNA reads TGTGCCAGCAGTGAAGTCGGGACAGGGACCCACTTTTTTGGAAACACCATATATTTT. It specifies CASSEVGTGTHFFGNTIYF.

CDR3 amino acids: CASSKQGAGANVLTF. CDR3 DNA: TGTGCCAGCAGTAAACAGGGAGCAGGGGCCAACGTCCTGACTTTC. The rearrangement links TRBV6-2 or TRBV6-3 to TRBJ2-6; a weak D match, TRBD1 (6 bases). Trimming removed 5 bases at V and 4 bases at J, with 12 bases between. CDR3 length: 15 amino acids. Germline CDR1 reads MNHEY; CDR2 reads SVGEGT.

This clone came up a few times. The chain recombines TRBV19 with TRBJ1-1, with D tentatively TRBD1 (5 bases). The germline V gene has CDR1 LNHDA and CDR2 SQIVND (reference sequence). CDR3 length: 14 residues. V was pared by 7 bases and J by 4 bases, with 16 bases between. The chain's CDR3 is CASTSRQQVTEAFF. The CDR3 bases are TGTGCCAGTACCTCCCGACAACAGGTCACTGAAGCTTTCTTT. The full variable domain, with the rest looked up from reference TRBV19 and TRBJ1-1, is DGGITQSPKYLFRKEGQNVTLSCEQNLNHDAMYWYRQDPGQGLRLIYYSQIVNDFQKGDIAEGYSVSREKKESFPLTVTSAQKNPTAFYLCASTSRQQVTEAFFGQGTRLTVV.

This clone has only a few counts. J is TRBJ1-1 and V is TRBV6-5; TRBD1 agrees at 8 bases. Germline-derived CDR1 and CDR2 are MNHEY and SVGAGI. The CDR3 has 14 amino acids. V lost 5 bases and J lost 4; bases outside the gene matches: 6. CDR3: CASSPPGGITEAFF. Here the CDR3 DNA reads TGTGCCAGCAGTCCGCCAGGGGGCATCACTGAAGCTTTCTTT.